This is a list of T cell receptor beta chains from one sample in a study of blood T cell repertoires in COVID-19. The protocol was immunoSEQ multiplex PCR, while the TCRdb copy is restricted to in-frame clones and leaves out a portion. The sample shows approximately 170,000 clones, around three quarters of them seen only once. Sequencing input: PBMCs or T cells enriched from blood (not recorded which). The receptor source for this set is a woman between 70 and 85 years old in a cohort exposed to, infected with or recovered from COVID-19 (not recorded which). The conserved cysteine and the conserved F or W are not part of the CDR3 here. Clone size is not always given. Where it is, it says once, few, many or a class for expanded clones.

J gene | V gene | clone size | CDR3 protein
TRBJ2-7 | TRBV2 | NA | ASQPGQGEYRQY
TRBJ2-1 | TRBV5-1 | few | ASSLDSGRVNEQF
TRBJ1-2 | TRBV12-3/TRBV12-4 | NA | ASTLQGVYGYT
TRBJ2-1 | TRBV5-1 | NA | ASSLGGDYYYNEQF
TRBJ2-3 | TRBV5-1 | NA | ASSGSLSDTQY
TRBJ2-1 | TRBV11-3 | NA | ASSLDQGGTSGTNEQF
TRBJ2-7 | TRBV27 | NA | ASSLVAGGLYEQY
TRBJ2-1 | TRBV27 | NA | ASTELGTGGSGNEQF
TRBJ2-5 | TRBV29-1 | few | SVVITSPQY
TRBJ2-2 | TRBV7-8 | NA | ASSLALGQGNTGELF
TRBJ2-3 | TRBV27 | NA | ATLRGTSGRHTDTQY
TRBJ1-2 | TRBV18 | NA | ASSERQGESYGYT
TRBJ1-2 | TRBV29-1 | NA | SVEGRGQGYT
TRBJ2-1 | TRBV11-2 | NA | ASSFLAGGSSYNEQF
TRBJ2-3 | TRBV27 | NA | ASRPSGVLYTQY
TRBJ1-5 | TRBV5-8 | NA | ASSLFAGAGVQPQH
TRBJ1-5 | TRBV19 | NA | ASSFTGQAYSNQPQH
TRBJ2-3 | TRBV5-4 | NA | ASTNGALTDTQY
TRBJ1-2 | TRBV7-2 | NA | ASSFTPGTGSYGYT
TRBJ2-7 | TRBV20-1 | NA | SVDSYEQY
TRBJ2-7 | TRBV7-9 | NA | ASSSLAGAGYEQY
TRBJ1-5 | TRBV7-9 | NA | ASSFGTGRNQPQH
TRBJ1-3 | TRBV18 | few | ASSPAAGGNTIY
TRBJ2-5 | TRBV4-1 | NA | ASSIGGTVQETQY
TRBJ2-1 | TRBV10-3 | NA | AISELGHQTVYNEQF
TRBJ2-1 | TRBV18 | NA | ASSPASGRGTVEQF
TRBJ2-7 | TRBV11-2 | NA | ASSLYGATEQY
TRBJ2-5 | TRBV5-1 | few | ASSLAGDQRWETQY
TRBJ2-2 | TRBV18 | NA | ASSPRQGASTGELF
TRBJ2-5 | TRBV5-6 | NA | ASSNLWSSGRETQY
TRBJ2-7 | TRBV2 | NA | GSGEYHEQY
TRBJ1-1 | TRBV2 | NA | ATHKEGSEAF
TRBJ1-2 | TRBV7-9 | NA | ASSLRQAGYT
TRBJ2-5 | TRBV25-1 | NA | ASSDWDRGREKTQY
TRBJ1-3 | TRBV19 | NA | ASSWARDYGNTIY
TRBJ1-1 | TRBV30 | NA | GGHRVNEAF
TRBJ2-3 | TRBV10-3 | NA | AISEGGRADTQY
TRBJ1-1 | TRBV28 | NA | ASSLPSQGAQEAF
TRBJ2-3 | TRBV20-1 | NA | SASGLDTQY
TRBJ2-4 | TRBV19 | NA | ASSGLAVAKNIQY
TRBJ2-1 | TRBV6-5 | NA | ASRVRGRNEQF
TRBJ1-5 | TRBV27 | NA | ASSFMAGSNQPQH
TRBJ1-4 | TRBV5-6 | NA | ASSLDRGISEKLF
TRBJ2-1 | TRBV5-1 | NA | ASSLNSVPSYNEQF
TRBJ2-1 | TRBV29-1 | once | SGSVAGEQF
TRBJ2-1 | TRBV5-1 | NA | ASSLPGGVNEQF
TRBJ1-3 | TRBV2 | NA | ASKWGLYSSGNTIY
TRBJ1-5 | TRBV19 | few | ASRGQGALNQPQH
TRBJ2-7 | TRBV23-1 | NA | ASSQSEGWEQY
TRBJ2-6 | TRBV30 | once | AWSLRQGRSGANVLT
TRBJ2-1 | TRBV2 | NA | ASMTSGHHNEQF
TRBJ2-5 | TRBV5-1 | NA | ASSLEHSQETQY
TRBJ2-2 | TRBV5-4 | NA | ASSLAGRSGELF
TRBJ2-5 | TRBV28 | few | ASSLYLPLLTGEETQY
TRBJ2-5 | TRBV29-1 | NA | SAGQGADGTQY
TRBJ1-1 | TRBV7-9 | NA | ASGGWDTEAF
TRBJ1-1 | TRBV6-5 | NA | ASSSGVNTEAF
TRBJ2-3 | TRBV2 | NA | ATHLGQGFDTQY
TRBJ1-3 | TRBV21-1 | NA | ASSNRFKGNTIY